One sample yielded the 12 T cell receptor beta chains listed below, sequenced in a study of Graves' ophthalmopathy and Graves' hyperthyroidism. Amplifying from RNA transcripts, the study obtained TCR beta CDR3 regions. First-round RT-PCR used HTBI primers; second-round multiplex PCR followed. Using its own MiXCR run on the multiplex PCR reads, TCRdb lists one record per CDR3 protein. The data contain just over 600,000 distinct CDR3 sequences, approximately 21% of them singletons. The specimen was peripheral blood. The origin of the receptors is a woman aged 18-29 years with stable Graves' hyperthyroidism. Some clones in this sample may be carry-over from other donors' samples.

This clonotype is a singleton in its sample. The chain couples TRBV7-2 to TRBJ2-5, with 14 bases lining up with TRBD2. With V trimmed by 5 bases and J by 5 bases, 4 bases remained unmatched. CDR3 length: 15 amino acids. Germline V gene sequence: CDR1 SGHTA, CDR2 FQGNSA. The CDR3 sequence: CASSHGLAGGETQYF. DNA of the CDR3: TGTGCCAGCAGCCATGGACTAGCGGGAGGCGAGACCCAGTACTTC.

There are a few counts of this clonotype. The J gene is TRBJ1-1, the V gene TRBV15; D gene ambiguous. The CDR3 extends over 15 amino acids. Germline values: CDR1 LNHNV, CDR2 YYDKDF (reference sequence). V lost 5 bases to trimming and J lost 0 bases, with 13 bases between them. CDR3 residues: CATSPQTWVNTEAFF. The CDR3 region has the DNA TGTGCCACCAGCCCGCAGACATGGGTGAACACTGAAGCTTTCTTT.

This clonotype was seen at least ten times. The chain is built from TRBV20-1 and TRBJ1-2; the match to TRBD1 covers 9 bases. Germline CDR1 DFQATT, CDR2 SNEGSKA (reference sequence). V shed 1 base and J 7 bases; nucleotides not matched to a gene: 4. The CDR3 covers 13 residues. The chain's CDR3 is CSARGTGASGYTF. The CDR3 nucleotides are TGCAGTGCTAGAGGGACAGGGGCATCTGGCTACACCTTC.

V is TRBV5-4 and J is TRBJ2-7; 7 positions match TRBD1. Germline values: CDR1 SGHNT, CDR2 YYREEE (reference sequence). V gave up 3 bases and J gave up 2 bases; unmatched junction bases: 8. This CDR3 region has 15 residues. CDR3 bases: TGTGCCAGCAGCTCAGAGGACAGGAACCCCTACGAGCAGTACTTC. This translates into CASSSEDRNPYEQYF.

The rearrangement links TRBV7-3 to TRBJ2-5; no reliable D call. Trimming left V 4 bases short and J 0 bases short, with 12 bases between. CDR3 length: 15 amino acids. CDR1 and CDR2 (germline): SGHTA, FQGTGA. As DNA, the CDR3 is TGTGCCAGCAGCTCTGACGGGCTGTACCAAGAGACCCAGTACTTC. Amino acids: CASSSDGLYQETQYF.

Comments on this clonotype: This may be a read error: a much more frequent sequence differs by one nucleotide. This chain joins TRBV5-5 and TRBJ2-7, with D perhaps assigned TRBD1 or TRBD2 (5 bases each). V lost 6 bases and J lost 4, with 20 bases in between. The CDR3 is 15 amino acids. Germline CDR1 is SGHKS and CDR2 is YYEKEE (reference sequence). The CDR3 loop reads CASNPLVGTNYEQYF. DNA of the CDR3: TGTGCCAGCAACCCCTTGGTGGGGACGAATTACGAGCAGTACTTC.

This clonotype was seen repeatedly, ten times or more. The rearrangement uses TRBV12-3 or TRBV12-4 and TRBJ1-1, with 7 nucleotides matching TRBD1. The junction had 3 bases not matched to a gene; V was cut back by 3 bases and J by 11 bases. CDR3 length equals 11 residues. CDR3 region: CASSLDRWAFF. The CDR3 DNA follows: TGTGCCAGCAGTTTGGACAGGTGGGCTTTCTTT.

At least ten counts were recorded for this clonotype. The gene calls are TRBV7-2 and TRBJ2-5, with D possibly TRBD1 on 5 matching bases. CDR3 size: 14 residues. Germline-derived CDR1 and CDR2 are SGHTA and FQGNSA. V lost 4 bases, J lost 5 bases, and 14 bases lay in between. CDR3 coding DNA: TGTGCCAGCAGCTCGTTGAAGGGGCACGAGACCCAGTACTTC. Its protein is CASSSLKGHETQYF.

The J gene is TRBJ2-6, the V gene TRBV12-5; D may be TRBD2 (6 bases). V was clipped by 6 bases and J by 0 bases, with 18 bases between them. The CDR3 is made up of 18 amino acids. The V gene's germline CDR1 is LGHNT and CDR2 FRNRAP. CDR3 in DNA: TGTGCTAGTGGACTCCCCGGGAGCTCCGTCTCTGGGGCCAACGTCCTGACTTTC. This translates into CASGLPGSSVSGANVLTF.

This clonotype was recorded many times. The genes are TRBV10-3 and TRBJ1-1; TRBD1 agrees at 8 bases. This CDR3 has 14 residues. The J segment lost 3 bases and the V segment lost 6 bases, leaving 6 bases of the junction unmatched. CDR1 and CDR2 from the germline V gene are ENHRY and SYGVKD. Here the CDR3 reads CAISVDRGDTEAFF. The CDR3 DNA sequence: TGTGCCATCAGCGTAGACAGGGGCGACACTGAAGCTTTCTTT.

At least ten counts were recorded for this clonotype. The gene calls are TRBV5-4 and TRBJ2-2; D not resolved. V was trimmed by 2 bases and J by 5 bases, leaving 16 bases between them. The CDR3 spans 16 residues. The germline gives CDR1 SGHNT, CDR2 YYREEE (reference sequence). The CDR3 sequence is CASSLGTVKDTGELFF. For the CDR3, the DNA is TGTGCCAGCAGCTTAGGAACCGTCAAGGATACCGGGGAGCTGTTTTTT.

This clonotype was counted ten times or more. The chain links TRBV7-3 to TRBJ1-6; perhaps TRBD1 as D (5 bases). Germline V gene data show CDR1 as SGHTA and CDR2 as FQGTGA. The CDR3 totals 13 residues. The V and J ends lost 0 bases and 10 bases respectively, with 7 bases between them. DNA of the CDR3: TGTGCCAGCAGCTTAACACAGGCGTCACCCCTCCACTTT. Encoded protein: CASSLTQASPLHF.